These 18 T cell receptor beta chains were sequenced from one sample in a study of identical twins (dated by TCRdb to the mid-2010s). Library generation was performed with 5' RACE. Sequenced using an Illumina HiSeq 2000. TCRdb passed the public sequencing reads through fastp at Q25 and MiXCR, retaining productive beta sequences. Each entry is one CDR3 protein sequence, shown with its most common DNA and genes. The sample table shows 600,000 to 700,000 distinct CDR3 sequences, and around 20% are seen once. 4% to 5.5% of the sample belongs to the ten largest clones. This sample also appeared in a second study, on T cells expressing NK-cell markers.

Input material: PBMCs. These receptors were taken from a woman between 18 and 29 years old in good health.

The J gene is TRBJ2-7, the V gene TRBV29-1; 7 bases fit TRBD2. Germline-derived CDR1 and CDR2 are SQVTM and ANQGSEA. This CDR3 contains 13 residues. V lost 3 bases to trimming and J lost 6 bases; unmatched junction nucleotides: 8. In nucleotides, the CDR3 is TGCAGCGTTGATTTTGGAGGGGAGGGCGAGCAGTACTTC. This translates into CSVDFGGEGEQYF.

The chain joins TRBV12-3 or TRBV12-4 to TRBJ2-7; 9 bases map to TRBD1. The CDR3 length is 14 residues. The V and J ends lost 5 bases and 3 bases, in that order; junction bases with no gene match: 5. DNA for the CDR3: TGTGCCAGCAGTCGCCGGGACAGGGTCTACGAGCAGTACTTC. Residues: CASSRRDRVYEQYF.

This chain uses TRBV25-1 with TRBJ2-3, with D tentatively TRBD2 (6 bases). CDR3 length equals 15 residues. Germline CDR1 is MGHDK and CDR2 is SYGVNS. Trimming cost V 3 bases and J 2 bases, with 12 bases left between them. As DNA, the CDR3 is TGTGCCAGCAGTGAGGGAGGAGGGCCCACAGATACGCAGTATTTT. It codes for CASSEGGGPTDTQYF.

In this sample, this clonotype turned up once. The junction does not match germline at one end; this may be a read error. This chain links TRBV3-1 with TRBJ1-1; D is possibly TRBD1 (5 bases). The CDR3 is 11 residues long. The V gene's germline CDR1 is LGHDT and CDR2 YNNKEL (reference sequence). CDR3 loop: CASRGSTEALF. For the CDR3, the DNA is TGTGCCAGCCGGGGGAGCACTGAAGCTCTCTTT.

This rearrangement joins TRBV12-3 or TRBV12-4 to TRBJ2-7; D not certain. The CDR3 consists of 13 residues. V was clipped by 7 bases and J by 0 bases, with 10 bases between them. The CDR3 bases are TGTGCCAGCACAACAAGTACCTCCTACGAGCAGTACTTC. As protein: CASTTSTSYEQYF.

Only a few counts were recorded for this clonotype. DNA of the CDR3: TGTGCCAGCAGTTACGGTGGGGAGACCTATGGCTACACCTTC. This gives the protein CASSYGGETYGYTF. The rearrangement links TRBV6-5 to TRBJ1-2, with D unresolved. V shed 2 bases and J shed 4 bases, with 11 bases lying between them. Germline lookup yields CDR1 MNHEY and CDR2 SVGAGI. This CDR3 has 14 amino acids.

CDR3 amino acids: CASSPRSGGDTQYF. CDR3 coding DNA: TGTGCCAGCAGCCCCAGGAGTGGGGGAGATACGCAGTATTTT. The rearrangement links TRBV9 to TRBJ2-3; possibly TRBD1 or TRBD2 for D (5 bases each). Germline V gene lookup returns CDR1 SGDLS and CDR2 YYNGEE. The CDR3 runs to 14 residues. V dropped 4 bases and J dropped 5 bases, with 14 bases sitting between them.

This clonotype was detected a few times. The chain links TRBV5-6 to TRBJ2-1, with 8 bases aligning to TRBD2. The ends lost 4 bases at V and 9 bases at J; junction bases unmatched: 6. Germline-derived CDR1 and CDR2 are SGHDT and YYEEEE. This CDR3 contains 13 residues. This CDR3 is CASSGTGGSEQFF. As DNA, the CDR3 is TGTGCCAGCAGCGGGACGGGAGGGAGTGAGCAGTTCTTC. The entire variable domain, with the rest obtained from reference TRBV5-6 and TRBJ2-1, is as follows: DAGVTQSPTHLIKTRGQQVTLRCSPKSGHDTVSWYQQALGQGPQFIFQYYEEEERQRGNFPDRFSGHQFPNYSSELNVNALLLGDSALYLCASSGTGGSEQFFGPGTRLTVL.

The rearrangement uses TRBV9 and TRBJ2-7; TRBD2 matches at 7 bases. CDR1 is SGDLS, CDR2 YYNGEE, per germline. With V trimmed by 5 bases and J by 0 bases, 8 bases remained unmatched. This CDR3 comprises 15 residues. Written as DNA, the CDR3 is TGTGCCAGCAGTCCTCTAGCGGTTAGCTCCTACGAGCAGTACTTC. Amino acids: CASSPLAVSSYEQYF.

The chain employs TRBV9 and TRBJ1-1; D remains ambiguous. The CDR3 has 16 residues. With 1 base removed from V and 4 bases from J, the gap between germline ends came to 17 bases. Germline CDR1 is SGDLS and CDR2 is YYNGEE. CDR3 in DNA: TGTGCCAGCAGCGTACCCGACTCGGTCGGACGCACTGAAGCTTTCTTT. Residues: CASSVPDSVGRTEAFF.

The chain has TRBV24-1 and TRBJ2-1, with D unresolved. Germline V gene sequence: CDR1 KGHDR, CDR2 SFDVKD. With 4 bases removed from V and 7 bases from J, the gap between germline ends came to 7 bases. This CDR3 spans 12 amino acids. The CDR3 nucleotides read TGTGCCACCAGTGACCCCATGAATGAGCAGTTCTTC. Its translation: CATSDPMNEQFF.

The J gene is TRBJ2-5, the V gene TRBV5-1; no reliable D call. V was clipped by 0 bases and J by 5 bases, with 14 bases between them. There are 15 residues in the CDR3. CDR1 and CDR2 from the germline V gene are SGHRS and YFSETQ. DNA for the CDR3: TGCGCCAGCAGCTTGGGCCAGATAAGACCGGAGACCCAGTACTTC. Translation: CASSLGQIRPETQYF.

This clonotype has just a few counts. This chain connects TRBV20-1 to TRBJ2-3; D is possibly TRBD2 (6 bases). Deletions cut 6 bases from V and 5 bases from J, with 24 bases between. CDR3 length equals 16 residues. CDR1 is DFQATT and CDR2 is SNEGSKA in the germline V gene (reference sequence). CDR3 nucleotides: TGCAGTGCACAAGCTCCGGGACTCAGGCTTTTAGATACGCAGTATTTT. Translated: CSAQAPGLRLLDTQYF.

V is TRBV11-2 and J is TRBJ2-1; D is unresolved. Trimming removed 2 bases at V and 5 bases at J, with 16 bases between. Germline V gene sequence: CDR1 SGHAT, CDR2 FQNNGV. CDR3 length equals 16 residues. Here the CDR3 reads CASSLWGRRGNNEQFF. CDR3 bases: TGTGCCAGCAGCTTATGGGGTCGGCGTGGGAACAATGAGCAGTTCTTC.

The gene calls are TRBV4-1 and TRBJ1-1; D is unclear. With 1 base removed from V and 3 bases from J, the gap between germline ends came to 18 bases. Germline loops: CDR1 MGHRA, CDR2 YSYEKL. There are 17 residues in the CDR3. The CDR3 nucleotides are TGCGCCAGCAGCCAAGTCGAGGGAAGGGAGGTGTACACTGAAGCTTTCTTT. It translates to CASSQVEGREVYTEAFF.

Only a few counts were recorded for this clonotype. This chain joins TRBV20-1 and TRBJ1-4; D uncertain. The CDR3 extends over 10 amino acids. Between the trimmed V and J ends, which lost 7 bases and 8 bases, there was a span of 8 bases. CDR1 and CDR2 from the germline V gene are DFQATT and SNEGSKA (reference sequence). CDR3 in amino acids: CSVRGEKLFF. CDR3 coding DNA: TGCAGTGTCAGAGGGGAAAAACTGTTTTTT.

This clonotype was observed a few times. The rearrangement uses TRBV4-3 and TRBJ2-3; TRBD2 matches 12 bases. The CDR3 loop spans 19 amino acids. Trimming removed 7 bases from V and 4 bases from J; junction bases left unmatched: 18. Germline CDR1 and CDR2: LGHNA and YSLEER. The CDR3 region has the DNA TGCGCCAGCAAGTCGACTAGCGGGGGAGCTAGGGGTCTGGCAGATACGCAGTATTTT. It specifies CASKSTSGGARGLADTQYF.

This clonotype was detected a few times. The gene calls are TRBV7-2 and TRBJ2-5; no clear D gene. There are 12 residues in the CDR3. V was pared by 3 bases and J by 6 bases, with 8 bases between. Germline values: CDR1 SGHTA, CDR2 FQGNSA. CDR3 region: CASSFPQKTQYF. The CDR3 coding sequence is TGTGCCAGCAGCTTCCCACAGAAGACCCAGTACTTC.